This TCR beta chain is drawn from a study of T cell responses to AZD1222 COVID-19 vaccine. Overall study context: Second-dose recipients at about 4 or about 12 weeks were treated as one pooled group. Findings and limits, study-wide: Spike regions recognized by vaccine-associated CD4 TCRs spanned the protein, led by 160-218 and 743-854. White British ancestry dominated among donors, who included more females, and clonal diversity was possibly underestimated. Unmutated regions of variants are reportedly targeted by nearly half of spike-specific TCRs.

With regard to this clone: The antigen remains unidentified.

TCRdb's copy holds only in-frame clones and misses some; the assay was immunoSEQ multiplex PCR. This sample has 100,000 to 150,000 clones, with about 91% found just once. This clonotype was sampled from an adult in good health. The input for sequencing was peripheral blood, taken on day 0 of AZD1222 vaccination.

The chain's CDR3 is CASSVGDPFGEQFF. CDR3 nucleotide sequence: TGTGCCAGCAGCGTAGGTGACCCGTTTGGTGAGCAGTTCTTC. The chain joins TRBV9 to TRBJ2-1; D unresolved. The V gene's germline CDR1 is SGDLS and CDR2 YYNGEE. The germline V and J ends were trimmed by 0 bases and 9 bases, with 13 bases remaining between them. The CDR3 is 14 residues long.